This TCR beta chain was identified in a study of OX40 agonist ivuxolimab in advanced cancers. General observations from the study: The study did not work out the antigen specificity of the expanded peripheral T cells. In general, CD8+ T cells held more expanded clones than CD4+ did, on average.

Worth noting for this clone: What it recognizes is unknown.

Germline CDR1 reads SGHTA; CDR2 reads FQGNSA. The CDR3 totals 14 residues. V lost 2 bases and J 7 bases, leaving 14 bases between the germline ends. TCRdb keeps only in-frame clones here, not all; method: immunoSEQ multiplex PCR. This table holds some 99,000 clones, 70% to 85% found once. The sequenced sample was CD4+ or CD8+ T cells sorted from blood, obtained in a trial of the OX40 agonist ivuxolimab. The gene calls are TRBV7-2 and TRBJ1-1; D remains ambiguous. This receptor was taken from an adult with an advanced solid tumor such as melanoma, head and neck, liver or kidney cancer. The CDR3: CASSLRSGGIEAFF. In nucleotides, the CDR3 is TGTGCCAGCAGCTTAAGGTCGGGAGGGATTGAAGCTTTCTTT.